The 14 T cell receptor beta chains below come from one sample, sequenced in a study of blood T cell repertoires in COVID-19. Data came from immunoSEQ multiplex PCR; TCRdb stores just in-frame clones and leaves some out. The sample includes 300,000 to 400,000 clones, approximately 85% of them seen just once. What was sequenced was peripheral blood. The receptors derive from a human donor in a cohort sampled during active COVID-19.

Comment on this clone: The junction differs from germline at one of its ends, possibly a read error. The V call is TRBV7-2, the J call TRBJ1-2; TRBD1 agrees at 8 bases. Germline CDR1 and CDR2: SGHTA and FQGNSA. This CDR3 is 15 amino acids long. The CDR3 protein is CASSHLGGQDYRYTF. DNA of the CDR3: TGTGCCAGCAGCCACTTGGGGGGACAGGACTATCGCTACACCTTC.

The rearrangement links TRBV10-3 to TRBJ2-1; TRBD1 aligns across 8 bases. Per the germline V gene, CDR1 is ENHRY and CDR2 is SYGVKD. V dropped 6 bases and J dropped 0; count of bases not matched to a gene: 4. This CDR3 is 15 amino acids long. CDR3 loop: CAISRQGSSYNEQFF. Here the CDR3 DNA reads TGTGCCATCAGCAGACAGGGGAGCTCCTACAATGAGCAGTTCTTC.

The chain has TRBV24-1 and TRBJ2-5; 9 bases are a match to TRBD1. V lost 7 bases and J lost 4; bases outside the gene matches: 6. This CDR3 spans 14 amino acids. Looked up from germline, CDR1 is KGHDR and CDR2 is SFDVKD. CDR3 sequence reads: CATSRTGEGETQYF. The DNA for the CDR3 is TGTGCCACCAGCCGGACAGGGGAGGGAGAGACCCAGTACTTC.

V is TRBV7-3 and J is TRBJ2-3, with unresolved D. CDR1 and CDR2 (germline): SGHTA, FQGTGA. This CDR3 region has 12 residues. The V and J ends lost 3 bases and 10 bases respectively, with 11 bases between them. CDR3 amino acids: CASSFETGAQYF. The CDR3 DNA sequence: TGTGCCAGCAGCTTCGAAACGGGTGCGCAGTATTTT.

The chain joins TRBV10-2 to TRBJ1-1, with D unclear. In germline, CDR1 is WSHSY, CDR2 SAAADI. V gave up 0 bases and J gave up 4 bases, with 12 bases separating them. The CDR3 is made up of 15 amino acids. The CDR3 DNA follows: TGCGCCAGCAGTGAGTCTTTGGGCGGGAGCACTGAAGCTTTCTTT. It specifies CASSESLGGSTEAFF.

The V and J genes are TRBV19 and TRBJ1-2; no reliable D call. CDR3 length: 13 residues. V was pared by 7 bases and J by 2 bases, with 11 bases between. Germline loops: CDR1 LNHDA, CDR2 SQIVND (reference sequence). CDR3 region: CASTPGGNYGYTF. In nucleotides, the CDR3 is TGTGCCAGTACCCCGGGAGGAAACTATGGCTACACCTTC.

The chain joins TRBV11-2 to TRBJ1-2, with 10 bases aligning to TRBD1. The CDR3 has 17 amino acids. Germline CDR1 reads SGHAT; CDR2 reads FQNNGV. V trimming: 4 bases; J trimming: 5 bases; junction bases outside the gene matches: 13. The DNA of the CDR3 is TGTGCCAGCAGCTCCCGGAACCGACAGGGGGCTTTGTATGGCTACACCTTC. Protein sequence: CASSSRNRQGALYGYTF.

This chain joins TRBV2 and TRBJ2-2; possibly TRBD1 for D (5 bases). The CDR3 consists of 14 residues. Germline loops: CDR1 SNHLY, CDR2 FYNNEI. V was clipped by 5 bases and J by 3 bases, with 10 bases between them. DNA of the CDR3: TGTGCCAGCAGTTTAATGACAGACACCGGGGAGCTGTTTTTT. Encoded protein: CASSLMTDTGELFF. The full variable domain, with the rest looked up from reference TRBV2 and TRBJ2-2, is EPEVTQTPSHQVTQMGQEVILRCVPISNHLYFYWYRQILGQKVEFLVSFYNNEISEKSEIFDDQFSVERPDGSNFTLKIRSTKLEDSAMYFCASSLMTDTGELFFGEGSRLTVL.

As to this clone: A much larger clone sits a single nucleotide away, making a read error possible. V gene TRBV12-3 or TRBV12-4 combines with J gene TRBJ1-5; 7 bases fit TRBD1. The CDR3 sequence is 13 residues long. V was pared by 6 bases and J by 4 bases, with 3 bases of the junction left unmatched. CDR3 loop: CASSQTGNQPQHF. CDR3 sequence (DNA): TGTGCCAGCAGCCAGACAGGGAATCAGCCCCAGCATTTT.

This clone occurred once. The CDR3 region has the DNA TGTGCCAGCAGTCGTTATCTCACCGGGGAGCTGTTTTTT. Encoded protein: CASSRYLTGELFF. V usage is TRBV12-3 or TRBV12-4 and J usage is TRBJ2-2; D unresolved. The CDR3 spans 13 residues. The germline V and J ends were trimmed by 5 bases and 4 bases, with 8 bases remaining between them.

The rearrangement links TRBV5-6 to TRBJ2-7; D unresolved. The CDR3 has 12 amino acids. Germline-derived CDR1 and CDR2 are SGHDT and YYEEEE. Trimming shortened V by 4 bases and J by 5 bases, and 10 bases separated the two germline ends. The CDR3 coding sequence is TGTGCCAGCAGCCAACCTACCGACGAGCAGTACTTC. Translation gives CASSQPTDEQYF.

The chain combines TRBV3-1 (or the pseudogene TRBV3-2) with TRBJ1-5; TRBD1 matches at 7 bases. The CDR3 contains 17 residues. The ends lost 1 base at V and 0 bases at J; junction bases unmatched: 6. Germline values: CDR1 LGHDT, CDR2 YNNKEL (reference sequence). CDR3 DNA sequence: TGTGCCAGCAGCCAAGGGGCCGGACAGGCTAGCAATCAGCCCCAGCATTTT. It is translated as CASSQGAGQASNQPQHF.

This clone was counted only a few times. The rearrangement joins TRBV5-1 to TRBJ2-1, with TRBD2 matching over 13 bases. J lost 4 bases, V lost 4 bases, and 5 bases had no gene match. The CDR3 covers 16 residues. CDR1 SGHRS and CDR2 YFSETQ come from the germline V gene. The CDR3 bases are TGCGCCAGCAGCGCGGCGGGACTAGCGGGGTACAATGAGCAGTTCTTC. Amino acids: CASSAAGLAGYNEQFF.

This chain connects TRBV2 to TRBJ2-6, with 10 bases identical to TRBD1. Germline V gene data show CDR1 as SNHLY and CDR2 as FYNNEI. This CDR3 is built from 15 residues. With V trimmed by 8 bases and J by 2 bases, 3 bases remained unmatched. CDR3 DNA sequence: TGTGCCAGCCGACAGGGGGCGACTGGGGCCAACGTCCTGACTTTC. The encoded protein is CASRQGATGANVLTF.